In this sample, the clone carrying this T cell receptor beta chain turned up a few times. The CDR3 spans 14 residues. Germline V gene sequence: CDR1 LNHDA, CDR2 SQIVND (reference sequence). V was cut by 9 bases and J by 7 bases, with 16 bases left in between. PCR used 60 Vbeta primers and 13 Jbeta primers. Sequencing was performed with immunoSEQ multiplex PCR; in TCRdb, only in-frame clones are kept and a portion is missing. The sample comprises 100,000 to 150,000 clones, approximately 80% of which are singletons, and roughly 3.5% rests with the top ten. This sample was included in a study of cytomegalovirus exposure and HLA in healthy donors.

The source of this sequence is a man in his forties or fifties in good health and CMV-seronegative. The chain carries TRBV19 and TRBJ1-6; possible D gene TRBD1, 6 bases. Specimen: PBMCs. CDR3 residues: CASRGQLLNSPLHF. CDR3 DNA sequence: TGTGCCAGCCGAGGACAGTTACTCAATTCACCCCTCCACTTT.